These T cell receptor beta chains were read from a single sample in a study of control samples from healthy donors and cancer patients. Only in-frame clones appear in the TCRdb table, and some are missing; sequencing was by immunoSEQ multiplex PCR. The table has approximately 30,000 clones, around 87% seen once. The source material was PBMCs. The source is a woman aged 40 to 49 with lung cancer. CDR3s leave out the opening cysteine and the closing phenylalanine or tryptophan. Fields, in order: clone size, V gene, CDR3 length, D gene, CDR3 protein. A D gene is named only where the DNA matches it firmly. Not every row has a clone size; where given, it reads once, few, many or a size class.

-	TRBV7-3	13	TRBD2	ASSPGLAGHNEQF
-	TRBV7-8	12	-	ASSFFTRTGELF
-	TRBV3-1/TRBV3-2	12	TRBD1	ASSMDRFKETQY
-	TRBV2	12	-	ASSETGRDYGYT
-	TRBV28	13	-	ASSLIREVGTEAF
-	TRBV4-1	13	TRBD1	ASSQDPEGAGGYT
-	TRBV7-3	15	TRBD2	ASSRGIAGGGTDTQY
-	TRBV7-6	14	TRBD1	ASSITGTGYGETQY
-	TRBV19	11	-	ASSIFLGYEQY
-	TRBV6-5	14	-	ASSYTSSGATYEQY
-	TRBV5-6	11	-	ASSVLGNQPQH
-	TRBV28	11	-	ASSSGRNYGYT
few	TRBV15	13	TRBD2	ATSREAGGPDTQY
-	TRBV9	11	TRBD1	ASSLTGGTEAF
few	TRBV10-3	12	-	AIREGTGPDTQY
-	TRBV19	15	TRBD1	ASSIGASGQYHPPLH
-	TRBV28	10	-	ASSSPGRDPS
once	TRBV19	12	TRBD1	ASRPGQTTAEAF
-	TRBV15	13	-	ATSRDSWTDYGYT
-	TRBV20-1	9	-	SASPEETQY
once	TRBV9	14	TRBD1	ASSSQTGLGTDTQY
-	TRBV27	11	-	ASKQASTDTQY
-	TRBV6-5	11	-	ASNPGQTYGYT
-	TRBV4-2	13	-	ASSQEAGMNTEAF
-	TRBV7-8	12	-	ASSLEAVFTEAF
few	TRBV9	17	TRBD2	ASSVAWTSGGPSTDTQY
-	TRBV7-9	12	TRBD1	ASSPGLAGGEQF
-	TRBV28	11	-	ASSGSGRNTIY
-	TRBV11-2	13	TRBD1	ASSLGTGGAEGYT
-	TRBV7-2	10	TRBD1	ASGTGIDTQY
-	TRBV5-6	13	-	ASSLGATGNQPQH
-	TRBV11-3	14	-	ASSPGYRELGYGYT
-	TRBV6-5	11	-	ASNPQSTDTQY
-	TRBV28	11	-	ASSFMAEYGYT